This TCR beta chain was identified in a study of shared clonotypes between healthy human individuals. The repertoire was sequenced with immunoSEQ multiplex PCR; TCRdb's copy has only in-frame clones and lacks some. The data show 1,500,000 or so clones, roughly 95% seen once. After removal of 3 bases from V and 8 bases from J, the junction contained 9 bases not matched to a gene. The germline CDR1 and CDR2 sequences are KGHSH and LQKENI. The CDR3 length is 15 residues. The chain recombines TRBV18 with TRBJ1-2, with 10 bases matching TRBD1. This sequence was found in a man younger than 40 in good health. The sequenced material came from naive CD4+ T cells sorted from blood. As for subset: CD45RA+ positively selected. CDR3 sequence: CASSPKDRGLEGYTF. Here the CDR3 DNA reads TGTGCCAGCTCACCCAAGGACAGGGGGTTAGAGGGCTACACCTTC.